The 9 T cell receptor beta chains in this list originate from one sample, sequenced in a study of blood T cell repertoires in COVID-19. Produced via immunoSEQ multiplex PCR; TCRdb's table is partial and in-frame only. The sample lists roughly 180,000 clones; roughly 86% were seen once. Sequencing was carried out using peripheral blood. The receptors derive from a woman aged 25 to 45 with active or convalescent COVID-19.

The chain recombines TRBV11-2 with TRBJ1-2; 7 positions match TRBD1. The germline V gene has CDR1 SGHAT and CDR2 FQNNGV. The CDR3 extends over 16 amino acids. Germline trimming cut 5 bases from V and 0 bases from J; bases unmatched to any gene: 9. The CDR3 coding sequence is TGTGCCAGCAGCCCGGTTAGGGGGCCGACTAACTATGGCTACACCTTC. Translating it yields CASSPVRGPTNYGYTF.

V gene TRBV2 combines with J gene TRBJ2-2, with 9 bases identical to TRBD2. CDR3 length: 16 residues. Per germline, CDR1 SNHLY and CDR2 FYNNEI. V trimming: 8 bases; J trimming: 3 bases; junction bases outside the gene matches: 10. CDR3 DNA sequence: TGTGCCAGCGGGACGCAGCGGGGGGAATACACCGGGGAGCTGTTTTTT. It specifies CASGTQRGEYTGELFF.

The gene calls are TRBV19 and TRBJ2-3; D is perhaps TRBD1 (6 bases). The V end lost 9 bases, the J end lost 2 bases, and 18 bases lay between the germline ends. The V gene's germline CDR1 is LNHDA and CDR2 SQIVND (reference sequence). CDR3 length: 15 residues. The CDR3, as DNA: TGTGCCAGCACCGACAGGCCAGATCCCACAGATACGCAGTATTTT. It is translated as CASTDRPDPTDTQYF.

V is TRBV6-6 and J is TRBJ1-6; TRBD1 agrees at 7 bases. CDR1 is MNHNY and CDR2 is SVGAGI in the germline V gene (reference sequence). This CDR3 contains 15 residues. Trimming took 5 bases from V and 5 from J; bases not matched to a gene: 6. The CDR3 DNA reads TGTGCCAGCAGTCCGACAGGGCCAAATAATTCACCCCTCCACTTT. Translation: CASSPTGPNNSPLHF.

The chain combines TRBV5-1 with TRBJ1-2, with D uncertain. CDR3 length equals 15 residues. The germline V and J ends were trimmed by 4 bases and 6 bases, with 19 bases remaining between them. Germline CDR1 and CDR2: SGHRS and YFSETQ. CDR3 protein: CASSPGVVGWDGYTF. The CDR3 DNA is TGCGCCAGCAGCCCTGGAGTGGTTGGGTGGGATGGCTACACCTTC.

V and J are TRBV6-5 and TRBJ1-1, with a possible D match to TRBD1 (6 bases). With 9 bases removed from V and 3 bases from J, the gap between germline ends came to 11 bases. The CDR3 spans 12 residues. Germline CDR1 MNHEY, CDR2 SVGAGI. DNA for the CDR3: TGTGCCAGTACAGGGAGATACACTGAAGCTTTCTTT. Its protein is CASTGRYTEAFF.

The chain recombines TRBV9 with TRBJ1-6, with TRBD1 matching 9 bases. The junction had 3 bases not matched to a gene; V was cut back by 0 bases and J by 5 bases. The germline CDR1 and CDR2 sequences are SGDLS and YYNGEE. The CDR3 totals 16 residues. Here the CDR3 reads CASSVGGQGNNSPLHF. In nucleotides, the CDR3 is TGTGCCAGCAGCGTAGGGGGACAGGGAAATAATTCACCCCTCCACTTT. Full variable domain (rest looked up from reference TRBV9 and TRBJ1-6): DSGVTQTPKHLITATGQRVTLRCSPRSGDLSVYWYQQSLDQGLQFLIQYYNGEERAKGNILERFSAQQFPDLHSELNLSSLELGDSALYFCASSVGGQGNNSPLHFGNGTRLTVT.

J is TRBJ1-2 and V is TRBV19; no firm D call. Germline loops: CDR1 LNHDA, CDR2 SQIVND (reference sequence). V was trimmed by 5 bases and J by 6 bases, leaving 16 bases between them. This CDR3 region has 14 residues. The CDR3 loop is CASSAGAGSNGYTF. The CDR3 DNA is TGTGCCAGTAGTGCCGGTGCGGGATCGAATGGCTACACCTTC.

The chain carries TRBV18 and TRBJ2-5; 9 bases line up with TRBD1. The CDR3 extends over 15 amino acids. V lost 8 bases, J lost 2 bases, and 9 bases stayed unmatched. CDR1 and CDR2 from the germline V gene are KGHSH and LQKENI. The CDR3 spells CASRTGTGYQETQYF. As DNA, the CDR3 is TGTGCCAGCCGAACGGGGACAGGGTATCAAGAGACCCAGTACTTC.